Reported below is one T cell receptor beta chain. Its antigen remains unidentified. This entry is derived from a study of shared clonotypes between healthy human individuals. Whole-study context: The people who gave samples were two women and a few men aged 18 to 49.

Per the study methods: Without quality scores, immunoSEQ junctional reads could not be filtered like full-length reads. Profiling relied on immunoSEQ multiplex PCR, and the TCRdb table lists in-frame clones only, not all of them. V, J and clone size are taken as reported in that table, and D and trimming were inferred from the DNA itself. This table has some 2 million clones, just under 95% appearing once. CDR1 is MGHRA, CDR2 YSYEKL, per germline. The V gene end was trimmed by 0 bases and the J gene end by 8 bases; junction bases not matched to a gene: 13. The CDR3 has 17 amino acids. Findings and caveats of the study: Relative to their counterparts shared across all four donors, non-shared clonotypes exhibited diminished generation probabilities. In general, naive subsets displayed greater estimated richness than memory subsets did.

CD45RO-negative cells were positively selected for CCR7, leaving out terminally differentiated effector memory CD45RA+ cells. The sequence came from a man between 18 and 29 years old in good health. Material: naive CD8+ T cells sorted from blood. The chain recombines TRBV4-1 with TRBJ1-2; 9 bases line up with TRBD1. The CDR3 sequence: CASSQDGPGTGTGGYTF. The CDR3 coding sequence is TGCGCCAGCAGCCAAGACGGACCCGGGACAGGGACTGGGGGCTACACCTTC.